These 29 T cell receptor beta chains originate from one sample sequenced in a study of chemoradiotherapy in HPV16-positive cancers. Profiled with immunoSEQ multiplex PCR; TCRdb holds only in-frame clones, not every one. The data hold about 39,000 clones, with roughly 77% observed a single time. The input for sequencing was blood, taken from a patient who underwent chemoradiotherapy. The receptor set was obtained from a human donor with HPV-associated anogenital cancer.

The chain uses TRBV6-6 and TRBJ1-1; 10 bases fit TRBD1. CDR1 and CDR2 from the germline V gene are MNHNY and SVGAGI (reference sequence). The J segment lost 3 bases and the V segment lost 6 bases, leaving 1 base of the junction unmatched. The CDR3 is 13 amino acids. The CDR3 coding sequence is TGTGCCAGCAGAGACAGGGGGCACACTGAAGCTTTCTTT. Protein product: CASRDRGHTEAFF.

The CDR3 DNA reads TGTGCCAGTACTTGGGACAGCGCCCCGAACACTGAAGCTTTCTTT. Amino acid sequence: CASTWDSAPNTEAFF. The chain combines TRBV19 with TRBJ1-1; 7 bases align to TRBD1. V lost 7 bases, J lost 1 base, and 9 bases stayed unmatched. This CDR3 region has 15 residues. Germline-derived CDR1 and CDR2 are LNHDA and SQIVND (reference sequence).

V is TRBV11-2 and J is TRBJ2-1, with TRBD2 identical over 11 bases. This CDR3 contains 16 residues. V was pared by 5 bases and J by 3 bases, with 6 bases of the junction left unmatched. Germline CDR1 SGHAT, CDR2 FQNNGV. This CDR3 reads CASSPTSGAFYNEQFF. As DNA, the CDR3 is TGTGCCAGCAGCCCGACTAGCGGGGCCTTCTACAATGAGCAGTTCTTC.

The CDR3 region has the DNA TGTGCCAGTAGTCAGGGATTACTGGGCAACCAGTTCTTC. Amino acid sequence: CASSQGLLGNQFF. The chain carries TRBV19 and TRBJ2-1, with TRBD1 as a possible D gene (5 bases). Deletions cut 5 bases from V and 13 bases from J, with 18 bases between. Germline V CDR1 and CDR2: LNHDA, SQIVND (reference sequence). CDR3 length: 13 amino acids.

The V and J genes are TRBV5-8 and TRBJ2-1; D is unresolved. The V end was cut by 3 bases, the J end by 4 bases, with 2 bases between. CDR3 length: 11 amino acids. Germline CDR1 reads SGHTS; CDR2 reads YDEGEE. The chain's CDR3 is CASSSYNEQFF. The CDR3 bases are TGTGCCAGCAGCTCGTACAATGAGCAGTTCTTC.

V is TRBV18 and J is TRBJ2-3; the D is unclear. The germline V gene has CDR1 KGHSH and CDR2 LQKENI. V was clipped by 3 bases and J by 2 bases, with 6 bases between them. The CDR3 is made up of 13 amino acids. CDR3 coding DNA: TGTGCCAGCTCACCGGGGAACACAGATACGCAGTATTTT. Its protein product is CASSPGNTDTQYF. The full variable domain, its missing parts supplied by reference TRBV18 and TRBJ2-3, is NAGVMQNPRHLVRRRGQEARLRCSPMKGHSHVYWYRQLPEEGLKFMVYLQKENIIDESGMPKERFSAEFPKEGPSILRIQQVVRGDSAAYFCASSPGNTDTQYFGPGTRLTVL.

This clone was detected a few times. V and J are TRBV9 and TRBJ1-2, with TRBD1 identical over 8 bases. Germline CDR1 reads SGDLS; CDR2 reads YYNGEE. The CDR3 runs to 15 residues. Unmatched junction bases numbered 10, after V lost 3 bases and J lost 6 bases. The CDR3 loop reads CASSAEDRAGDGYTF. In nucleotides, the CDR3 is TGTGCCAGCAGCGCAGAGGACAGGGCTGGGGATGGCTACACCTTC.

The chain employs TRBV9 and TRBJ1-3, with D unresolved. This CDR3 has 13 residues. V dropped 7 bases and J dropped 2 bases, with 10 bases sitting between them. In germline, CDR1 is SGDLS, CDR2 YYNGEE. CDR3 sequence reads: CASGVDPGNTIYF. In nucleotides, the CDR3 is TGTGCCAGCGGTGTGGATCCTGGAAACACCATATATTTT.

V gene TRBV30 combines with J gene TRBJ1-3; tentative D call: TRBD1 (6 bases). V lost 5 bases and J lost 3, with 14 bases in between. The germline CDR1 and CDR2 sequences are GTSNPN and SVGIG (reference sequence). The CDR3 has 14 amino acids. In DNA, the CDR3 is TGTGCCTGGGCTAAAACGGACAGTGGAAACACCATATATTTT. This encodes CAWAKTDSGNTIYF.

The DNA for the CDR3 is TGCGCCAGCAGCTCGGGACAGGGGAAGTCGTACGAGCAGTACTTC. Amino acid sequence: CASSSGQGKSYEQYF. The rearrangement links TRBV5-1 to TRBJ2-7, with 10 bases identical to TRBD1. CDR3 length equals 15 residues. Per the germline V gene, CDR1 is SGHRS and CDR2 is YFSETQ. The V and J ends lost 3 bases and 4 bases, in that order; junction bases with no gene match: 7.

V and J are TRBV6-4 and TRBJ1-1; a possible D gene is TRBD1 (5 bases). The CDR3 has 14 amino acids. From germline, CDR1 is MRHNA and CDR2 SNTAGT. The germline V and J ends were trimmed by 3 bases and 3 bases, with 11 bases remaining between them. For the CDR3, the DNA is TGTGCCAGCAGTGAAACCTGGGGGGACACTGAAGCTTTCTTT. Amino acids: CASSETWGDTEAFF.

The chain links TRBV5-1 to TRBJ1-1; 8 bases are a match to TRBD1. J gave up 8 bases and V 2 bases, and 2 bases lay outside the gene matches. The CDR3 spans 12 residues. CDR1 SGHRS and CDR2 YFSETQ come from the germline V gene. CDR3 in DNA: TGCGCCAGCAGCTTCGGACAGGGAGAAGCTTTCTTT. Translating it yields CASSFGQGEAFF.

The rearrangement links TRBV7-2 to TRBJ2-7; D ambiguous. The CDR3 runs to 15 residues. Trimming took 1 base from V and 5 from J, leaving 15 bases between them. Germline V gene lookup returns CDR1 SGHTA and CDR2 FQGNSA. The CDR3 nucleotides are TGTGCCAGCAGCTTAGATCCGCAGGTTTTGGACGAGCAGTACTTC. Protein: CASSLDPQVLDEQYF.

V gene TRBV5-1 combines with J gene TRBJ2-2, with a tentative D call TRBD1 (5 bases). Germline CDR1 SGHRS, CDR2 YFSETQ. V was clipped by 7 bases and J by 0 bases, with 13 bases between them. There are 15 residues in the CDR3. This CDR3 reads CASEVGAPNTGELFF. Written as DNA, the CDR3 is TGCGCCAGCGAGGTAGGGGCCCCGAACACCGGGGAGCTGTTTTTT.

This clone has just a few counts. The chain uses TRBV25-1 and TRBJ2-7, with TRBD1 identical over 11 bases. The germline CDR1 and CDR2 sequences are MGHDK and SYGVNS. This CDR3 comprises 15 residues. Trimming took 3 bases from V and 3 from J; bases not matched to a gene: 4. The CDR3 loop is CASSEPGTGGYEQYF. The CDR3, as DNA: TGTGCCAGCAGTGAGCCCGGGACAGGGGGCTACGAGCAGTACTTC.

This clone showed up just a few times. V gene TRBV2 combines with J gene TRBJ1-2; no clear D. The V end lost 11 bases, the J end lost 8 bases, and 18 bases lay between the germline ends. The CDR3 is 12 amino acids. Germline CDR1 reads SNHLY; CDR2 reads FYNNEI. The CDR3 is CACGSPSAGYTF. CDR3 in DNA: TGTGCCTGCGGCAGCCCCAGCGCCGGCTACACCTTC.

The chain employs TRBV7-8 and TRBJ1-1, with no clear D. This CDR3 is 18 amino acids long. CDR1 and CDR2 from the germline V gene are SGHVS and FQNEAQ. V lost 6 bases to trimming and J lost 3 bases, with 26 bases between them. Here the CDR3 DNA reads TGTGCCAGCAGGCAAAATCCCCGGGGTTTTAGTACGGACACTGAAGCTTTCTTT. As protein: CASRQNPRGFSTDTEAFF.

V usage is TRBV2 and J usage is TRBJ2-5; D unresolved. Per the germline V gene, CDR1 is SNHLY and CDR2 is FYNNEI. CDR3 length: 13 amino acids. Trimming cost V 7 bases and J 2 bases, with 11 bases left between them. The chain's CDR3 is CASKLMGQETQYF. The CDR3 DNA reads as TGTGCCAGCAAGTTAATGGGACAAGAGACCCAGTACTTC.

The rearrangement uses TRBV10-3 and TRBJ2-4; D is uncertain. Germline CDR1 is ENHRY and CDR2 is SYGVKD. The CDR3 consists of 15 residues. Trimming removed 3 bases from V and 0 bases from J, with 9 bases in between. CDR3 loop: CAISEGTLAKNIQYF. The CDR3 DNA reads as TGTGCCATCAGTGAAGGAACGCTAGCCAAAAACATTCAGTACTTC.

This clone occurred once. V usage is TRBV5-6 and J usage is TRBJ1-6; no firm D call. Germline CDR1 reads SGHDT; CDR2 reads YYEEEE. The CDR3 runs 17 residues. The V end lost 0 bases, the J end lost 1 base, and 11 bases lay between the germline ends. The CDR3 region has the DNA TGTGCCAGCAGCTTGGCCGCCGCGGGATCCTATAATTCACCCCTCCACTTT. It specifies CASSLAAAGSYNSPLHF.

This rearrangement joins TRBV11-2 to TRBJ2-7, with TRBD2 identical over 11 bases. V shed 5 bases, J shed 4 bases, and the junction held 10 bases outside the gene matches. From germline, CDR1 is SGHAT and CDR2 FQNNGV. This CDR3 has 16 residues. CDR3 DNA sequence: TGTGCCAGCAGCGAGAGCCTCCTAGCGGGGGGTTACGAGCAGTACTTC. Its translation: CASSESLLAGGYEQYF.

The V gene is TRBV30, the J gene TRBJ2-7; 7 bases fit TRBD2. V was pared by 0 bases and J by 13 bases, with 12 bases of the junction left unmatched. The length of the CDR3 is 13 residues. CDR1 is GTSNPN, CDR2 SVGIG, per germline (reference sequence). The DNA for the CDR3 is TGTGCCTGGAGTGTAATGGGAGGGGACCTCCTATACTTC. Its protein is CAWSVMGGDLLYF.

V is TRBV5-6 and J is TRBJ2-7; 9 bases are a match to TRBD1. Germline CDR1 reads SGHDT; CDR2 reads YYEEEE. Trimming took 3 bases from V and 4 from J; bases not matched to a gene: 14. The CDR3 consists of 17 residues. The CDR3 DNA follows: TGTGCCAGCAGCTCTGGGGGCGGGACAGGGCGATTATACGAGCAGTACTTC. Translated: CASSSGGGTGRLYEQYF.

The table lists this clone with a count of one. The gene calls are TRBV18 and TRBJ2-2; 8 bases are shared with TRBD1. CDR1 KGHSH and CDR2 LQKENI come from the germline V gene. V shed 3 bases and J 13 bases; nucleotides not matched to a gene: 10. CDR3 size: 14 residues. In DNA, the CDR3 is TGTGCCAGCTCACCTCCCGGGACAGGCGTGGGGCTGTTTTTT. Protein sequence: CASSPPGTGVGLFF. Combining the CDR3 with reference TRBV18 and TRBJ2-2 gives the whole variable domain NAGVMQNPRHLVRRRGQEARLRCSPMKGHSHVYWYRQLPEEGLKFMVYLQKENIIDESGMPKERFSAEFPKEGPSILRIQQVVRGDSAAYFCASSPPGTGVGLFFGEGSRLTVL.

The chain recombines TRBV27 with TRBJ2-3; D remains unclear. The CDR3 spans 13 residues. Germline values: CDR1 MNHEY, CDR2 SMNVEV (reference sequence). The V end lost 2 bases, the J end lost 4 bases, and 7 bases lay between the germline ends. CDR3 residues: CASSLLRSDTQYF. CDR3 coding DNA: TGTGCCAGCAGTTTACTAAGATCAGATACGCAGTATTTT.

Here the CDR3 DNA reads TGTGCCAGCAGCCAAGTGTATCCTATGAACACTGAAGCTTTCTTT. This translates into CASSQVYPMNTEAFF. The chain couples TRBV14 to TRBJ1-1; D unresolved. CDR1 is SGHDN, CDR2 FVKESK, per germline. V dropped 1 base and J dropped 0 bases, with 9 bases sitting between them. The CDR3 totals 15 residues. Full variable domain (remainder filled in from reference TRBV14 and TRBJ1-1): EAGVTQFPSHSVIEKGQTVTLRCDPISGHDNLYWYRRVMGKEIKFLLHFVKESKQDESGMPNNRFLAERTGGTYSTLKVQPAELEDSGVYFCASSQVYPMNTEAFFGQGTRLTVV.

This chain joins TRBV19 and TRBJ2-1; 12 bases align to TRBD2. CDR1 and CDR2 (germline): LNHDA, SQIVND (reference sequence). After removal of 10 bases from V and 3 bases from J, the junction contained 7 bases not matched to a gene. The CDR3 totals 15 residues. Here the CDR3 DNA reads TGTGCCACCAAGACTAGCGGGAGTTTCTACAATGAGCAGTTCTTC. Its translation is CATKTSGSFYNEQFF.

This clone came up once. The chain joins TRBV6-1 to TRBJ2-1; the match to TRBD1 covers 8 bases. V shed 8 bases, J shed 6 bases, and the junction held 12 bases outside the gene matches. Germline CDR1 reads MNHNS; CDR2 reads SASEGT. The CDR3 sequence is 15 residues long. CDR3 nucleotide sequence: TGTGCCAGCCGGGGCAGGGGGCAAGTCTTCAATGAGCAGTTCTTC. Encoded protein: CASRGRGQVFNEQFF.

Worth noting for this clone: Relative to the germline gene, one junction end is altered; a read error may explain this. V usage is TRBV27 and J usage is TRBJ2-3; no definite D call. The germline V gene encodes CDR1 MNHEY and CDR2 SMNVEV (reference sequence). The CDR3 is made up of 14 amino acids. The CDR3 loop reads CASSLSISTDTQYF. The CDR3 nucleotides are TGTGCCAGCAGTTTATCGATAAGCACAGATACTCAGTATTTT.